This TCR beta chain stems from a study of blood T cell repertoires in COVID-19 (dated by TCRdb to about 2020). For the study in its entirety: Samples covering the acute and convalescent phases of COVID-19 were provided by collaborators in the United States, Italy and Spain. The prospective study material was composed of cDNA or gDNA derived from T cells, B-cell-depleted T cells, or PBMCs. The dataset comprised deeply sampled blood TCRbeta repertoires from subjects exposed to, actively infected with, or recovered from COVID-19. The repertoires were made available in a free public database intended to serve as a resource for research on the immune response to SARS-CoV-2. The samples were drawn from the first 160 participants of the ongoing ImmuneRACE study and from 1,254 subjects provided by 6 global collaborators. The sample metadata nearly always contained a de-identified subject ID, COVID-19 status, age in years and sex. Where HLA class I and class II types were available, the types were taken from metadata supplied by the sample provider, not from assay-based typing.

The immunoSEQ Assay, a bias-controlled multiplex PCR, was used to amplify TCRbeta CDR3 regions from genomic DNA. Concerning the study's data processing: The number of nucleated cells in each sample was estimated from the amplification of reference gene primers within the assay. To quantify the absolute abundance of each unique TCRbeta CDR3 rearrangement, sequence reads were collapsed and filtered. For each sample, productive Simpson clonality was calculated as the square root of Simpson's diversity index across productive rearrangements. In its TCRdb copy, this immuneACCESS table keeps in-frame sequences only and misses some clones. Where compared with another copy, unresolved V genes explain less than half of these, and the others have no known cause. V, J and clone size derive from that table, while D and trimming were established from the DNA sequence. The sample table records about 220,000 clones; around 85% of these occur just once. The ten largest clones capture 3% of the sample.

Points on this clone: What antigen it recognizes has not been identified. The record has no base qualities; no much larger clone is one base away.

A second Seattle source provided samples from volunteer blood donors who had recovered from COVID-19. Each collaborating institution followed its own protocols to collect whole blood in K2EDTA tubes. Collaborator samples were shipped for TCRbeta analysis as frozen whole blood, isolated PBMCs, or DNA extracted from either sample type. CDR1 and CDR2, looked up from the germline V gene, are SQVTM and ANQGSEA. Compared with germline, V lacks 6 bases and J lacks 1 base; bases without a gene match: 5. Measured from the cysteine to the phenylalanine, the CDR3 is 13 residues long. Solely the CDR3 DNA is kept, with 39 bases framed from the first base. Broad study findings and their caveats: Clinical and demographic metadata were provided uncurated, with the amount varying by source and participant.

The receptor chain draws on TRBV29-1 and TRBJ1-1, with 7 bases in between that match TRBD1. The TCR was taken from a woman aged 25 to 39 who had recovered from COVID-19. The sample taken for sequencing was peripheral blood. The CDR3 region has the sequence CSVMGQPNTEAFF. The DNA sequence is given as TGCAGCGTCATGGGACAGCCGAACACTGAAGCTTTCTTT.